This T cell receptor (beta chain) was recovered during a study of cytomegalovirus exposure and HLA in healthy donors. Study-wide findings and caveats: Other equally common chains were less clonally expanded than HLA-associated TCR beta chains, a later analysis showed.

Primers included in the PCR were 60 Vbeta and 13 Jbeta primers. The table came from immunoSEQ multiplex PCR; TCRdb's copy has only in-frame clones and leaves some out. The repertoire holds some 120,000 clones, with roughly 78% as singletons. This clone appeared a single time. Antigen unknown. This receptor was obtained from a male donor in good health and CMV-seronegative. Sequences were obtained from PBMCs.

CDR3 residues: CASSPKTENTEAFF. The CDR3 DNA is TGTGCCAGCTCACCCAAGACAGAGAACACTGAAGCTTTCTTT. The J gene is TRBJ1-1, the V gene TRBV18; possible D gene TRBD1, 5 bases. The germline V gene encodes CDR1 KGHSH and CDR2 LQKENI. The CDR3 has 14 amino acids. Between the trimmed V and J ends, which lost 3 bases and 1 base, there was a span of 9 bases.